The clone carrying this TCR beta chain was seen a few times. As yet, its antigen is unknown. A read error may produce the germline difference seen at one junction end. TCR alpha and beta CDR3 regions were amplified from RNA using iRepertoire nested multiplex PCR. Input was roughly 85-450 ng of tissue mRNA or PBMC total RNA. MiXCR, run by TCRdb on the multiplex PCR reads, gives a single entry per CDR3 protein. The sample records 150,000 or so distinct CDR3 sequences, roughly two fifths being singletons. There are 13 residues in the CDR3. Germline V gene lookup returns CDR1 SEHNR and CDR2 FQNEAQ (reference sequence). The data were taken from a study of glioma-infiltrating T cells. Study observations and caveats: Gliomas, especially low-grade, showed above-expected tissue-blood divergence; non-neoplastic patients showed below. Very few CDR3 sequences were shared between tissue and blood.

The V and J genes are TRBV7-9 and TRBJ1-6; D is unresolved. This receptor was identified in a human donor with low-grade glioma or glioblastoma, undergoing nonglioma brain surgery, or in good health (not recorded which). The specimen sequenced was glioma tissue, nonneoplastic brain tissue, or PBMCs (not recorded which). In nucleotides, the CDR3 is TGTGCCCGCAGCTTAGCCGGGGATTCACCCCTCCACTTT. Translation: CARSLAGDSPLHF.